This T cell receptor (beta chain) was sequenced in a study of tumor and adjacent non-tumor tissue in lung cancer. Study information: Patients comprised some eleven adenocarcinoma, a couple of squamous cell carcinoma and 1 small cell lung cancer. Study-level points and caveats: Shorter survival was associated with higher TCR diversity in tumors.

Worth noting for this clonotype: Its antigen remains unknown. Germline and junction disagree at one end, which may indicate a read error.

This sample's RNA came from whole unsorted tissue. Distant lung tissue was collected more than 3 cm away from the tumor edge. Donors were chemotherapy-naive, newly diagnosed lung cancer surgical patients in China, August–late 2014. Three rounds of nested PCR, following a modified ARM-PCR protocol, produced the TCRbeta library. TCRdb processed the multiplex PCR reads anew with MiXCR; each CDR3 protein has one entry. The sample comprises tens of thousands of distinct CDR3 sequences, around two thirds of which are singletons, and around 23% rests with the top ten. The V gene's germline CDR1 is MNHEY and CDR2 SVGAGI. The CDR3 is 12 amino acids.

This clonotype originated in a woman aged 60 to 75 with non-small cell lung cancer. V gene TRBV6-5 combines with J gene TRBJ1-6, with a tentative D call TRBD1 (6 bases). Source material: distant non-tumor lung tissue. CDR3 nucleotide sequence: TGTGTCAATCCCGGGACATGTTCACCCCTCCACTTC. Its translation is CVNPGTCSPLHF.